The clone carrying this T cell receptor beta chain was picked up one time. Relative to the germline gene, one junction end is altered; a read error may explain this. The sample originates from a study of blood T cells in healthy people across ages. Germline V CDR1 and CDR2: SGHTA, FQGTGA. CDR3 size: 13 residues. Sample-barcoded 5' priming and a J-beta primer mix drove a second PCR of about 6 to 12 cycles. A single record per CDR3 protein comes from TCRdb applying MiXCR to the 5' RACE reads. The sample records more than 650,000 distinct CDR3 sequences, around 25% being singletons. The authors drew approximately 9 milliliters of peripheral blood from each donor. This sample was also put to use in a study of T cells of mothers and their children. That work adds: Sequencing returned over 10 million TCR beta CDR3 reads per mother and around 3 million per child.

Material: blood. The rearrangement uses TRBV7-3 and TRBJ2-5, with D unresolved. The sequence came from a boy under 18 in good health. CDR3 bases: TGTGTCAGCAGCTTAACGTTTAGAGAGACCCAGTACTTC. Protein: CVSSLTFRETQYF.